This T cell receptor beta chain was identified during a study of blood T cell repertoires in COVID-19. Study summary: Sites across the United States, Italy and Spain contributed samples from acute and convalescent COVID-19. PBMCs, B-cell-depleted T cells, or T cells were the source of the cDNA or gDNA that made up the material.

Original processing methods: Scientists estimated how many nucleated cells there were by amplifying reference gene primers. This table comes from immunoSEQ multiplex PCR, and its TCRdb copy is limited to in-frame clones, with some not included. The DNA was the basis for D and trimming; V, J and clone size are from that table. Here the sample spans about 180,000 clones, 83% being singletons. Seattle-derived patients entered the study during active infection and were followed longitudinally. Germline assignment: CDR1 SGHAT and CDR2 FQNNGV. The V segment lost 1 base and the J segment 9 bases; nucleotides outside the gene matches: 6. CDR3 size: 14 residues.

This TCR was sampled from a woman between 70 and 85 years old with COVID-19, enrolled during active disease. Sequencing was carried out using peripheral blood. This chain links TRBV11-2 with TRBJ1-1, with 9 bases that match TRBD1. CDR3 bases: TGTGCCAGCAGCTTAGTGGGACAGGGACTTAAAGCTTTCTTT. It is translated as CASSLVGQGLKAFF.